The table lists the clone carrying this T cell receptor (beta chain) with a count of one. The antigen remains unidentified. Germline assignment: CDR1 SGHRS and CDR2 YFSETQ. V gave up 2 bases and J gave up 0 bases, with 8 bases separating them. This CDR3 comprises 15 residues. The record originates from a study of cytomegalovirus exposure and HLA in healthy donors. Whole-study context: HLA-typed donors were the source of 83 million or so unique TCRs, which an early data release held.

Primers for the PCR totalled 60 Vbeta and 13 Jbeta. The assay was immunoSEQ multiplex PCR, and TCRdb's table has in-frame clones only and misses some. The sample consists of hundreds of thousands of clones, 70% to 80% of them appearing once. Findings and limits, study-wide: Excluded were some V segments that proved indistinguishable, including TRBV6-2 and TRBV6-3. Segments of the TCR beta V type were, in most cases, productive about 90% or about 30% of the time in an earlier analysis.

The clonotype originates from a man in his forties or fifties in good health and CMV-seronegative. The chain carries TRBV5-1 and TRBJ1-4; D gene unclear. Specimen: PBMCs. The CDR3 loop reads CASSLRGTTNEKLFF. The CDR3, as DNA: TGCGCCAGCAGCTTACGGGGAACAACTAATGAAAAACTGTTTTTT.